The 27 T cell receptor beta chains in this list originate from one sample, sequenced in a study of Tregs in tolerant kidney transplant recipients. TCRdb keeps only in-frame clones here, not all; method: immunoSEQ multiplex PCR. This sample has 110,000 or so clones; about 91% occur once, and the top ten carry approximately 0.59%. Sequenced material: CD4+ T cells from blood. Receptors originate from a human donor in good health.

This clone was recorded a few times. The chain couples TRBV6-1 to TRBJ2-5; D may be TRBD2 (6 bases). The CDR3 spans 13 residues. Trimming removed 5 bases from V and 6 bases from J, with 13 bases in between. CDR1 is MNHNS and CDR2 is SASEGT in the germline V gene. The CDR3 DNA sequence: TGTGCCAGCAGTCTGACTAGTATAAAGACCCAGTACTTC. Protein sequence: CASSLTSIKTQYF.

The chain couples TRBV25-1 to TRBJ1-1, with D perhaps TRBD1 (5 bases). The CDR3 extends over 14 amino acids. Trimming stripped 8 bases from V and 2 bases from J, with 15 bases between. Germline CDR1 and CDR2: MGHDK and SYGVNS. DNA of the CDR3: TGTGCCAGCCGTTCCCAGGGCAGCAACACTGAAGCTTTCTTT. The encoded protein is CASRSQGSNTEAFF.

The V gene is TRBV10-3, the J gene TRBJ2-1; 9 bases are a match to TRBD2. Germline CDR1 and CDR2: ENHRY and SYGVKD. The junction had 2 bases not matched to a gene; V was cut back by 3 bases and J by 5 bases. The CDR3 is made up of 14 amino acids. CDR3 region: CAISDGTSHNEQFF. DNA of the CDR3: TGTGCCATCAGTGACGGGACTAGCCACAATGAGCAGTTCTTC.

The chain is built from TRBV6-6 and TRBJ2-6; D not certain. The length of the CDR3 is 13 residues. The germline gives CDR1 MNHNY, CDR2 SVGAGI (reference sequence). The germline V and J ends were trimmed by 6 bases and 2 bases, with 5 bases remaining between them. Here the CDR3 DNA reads TGTGCCAGCAGAGGAGCTGGGGCCAACGTCCTGACTTTC. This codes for CASRGAGANVLTF.

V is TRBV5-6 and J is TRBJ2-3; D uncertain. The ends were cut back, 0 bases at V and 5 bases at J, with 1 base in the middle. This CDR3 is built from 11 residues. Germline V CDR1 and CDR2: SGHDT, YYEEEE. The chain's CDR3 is CASSLGDTQYF. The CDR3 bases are TGTGCCAGCAGCTTGGGAGATACGCAGTATTTT.

CDR3 bases: TGTGCCAGATCCGTTGGGGCCCCCTCTGGGGCCAACGTCCTGACTTTC. Its translation: CARSVGAPSGANVLTF. The V gene is TRBV2, the J gene TRBJ2-6, with D possibly being TRBD1 (5 bases). The ends were cut back, 9 bases at V and 0 bases at J, with 15 bases in the middle. The CDR3 totals 16 residues. Germline V lookup: CDR1 SNHLY, CDR2 FYNNEI.

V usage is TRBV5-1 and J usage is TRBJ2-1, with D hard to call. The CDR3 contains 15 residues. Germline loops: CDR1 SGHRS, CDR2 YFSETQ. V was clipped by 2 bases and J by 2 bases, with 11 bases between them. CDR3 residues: CASSLDPGPYNEQFF. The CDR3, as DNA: TGCGCCAGCAGCTTAGACCCTGGCCCCTACAATGAGCAGTTCTTC. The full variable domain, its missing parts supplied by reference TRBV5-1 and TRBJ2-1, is KAGVTQTPRYLIKTRGQQVTLSCSPISGHRSVSWYQQTPGQGLQFLFEYFSETQRNKGNFPGRFSGRQFSNSRSEMNVSTLELGDSALYLCASSLDPGPYNEQFFGPGTRLTVL.

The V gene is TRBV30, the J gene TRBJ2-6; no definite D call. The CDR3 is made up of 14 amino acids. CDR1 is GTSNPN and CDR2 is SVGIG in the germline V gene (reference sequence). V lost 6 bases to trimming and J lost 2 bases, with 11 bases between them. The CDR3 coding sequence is TGTGCCTGCTTGTGGGTGCCTGGGGCCAACGTCCTGACTTTC. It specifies CACLWVPGANVLTF.

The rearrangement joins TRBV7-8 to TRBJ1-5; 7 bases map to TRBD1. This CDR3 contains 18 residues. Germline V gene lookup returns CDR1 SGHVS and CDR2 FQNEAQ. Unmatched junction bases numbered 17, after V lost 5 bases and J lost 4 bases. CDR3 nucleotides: TGTGCCAGCAGCGTAACCCTTTTCAGGGGGAAGGGAAATCAGCCCCAGCATTTT. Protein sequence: CASSVTLFRGKGNQPQHF.

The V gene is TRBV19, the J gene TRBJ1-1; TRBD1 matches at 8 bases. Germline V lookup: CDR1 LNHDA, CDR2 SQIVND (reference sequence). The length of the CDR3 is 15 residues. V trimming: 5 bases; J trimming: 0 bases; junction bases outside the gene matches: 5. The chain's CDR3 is CASSPLDRVNTEAFF. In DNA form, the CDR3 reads TGTGCCAGTAGTCCTCTGGACAGGGTGAACACTGAAGCTTTCTTT.

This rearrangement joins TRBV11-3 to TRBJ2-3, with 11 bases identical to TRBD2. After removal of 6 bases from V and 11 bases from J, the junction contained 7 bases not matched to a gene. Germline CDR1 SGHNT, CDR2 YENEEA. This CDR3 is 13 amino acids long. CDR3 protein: CASRTSGDVKQYF. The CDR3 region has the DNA TGTGCCAGCAGGACTAGCGGGGACGTAAAGCAGTATTTT. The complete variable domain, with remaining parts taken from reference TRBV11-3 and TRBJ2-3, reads EAGVVQSPRYKIIEKKQPVAFWCNPISGHNTLYWYLQNLGQGPELLIRYENEEAVDDSQLPKDRFSAERLKGVDSTLKIQPAELGDSAVYLCASRTSGDVKQYFGPGTRLTVL.

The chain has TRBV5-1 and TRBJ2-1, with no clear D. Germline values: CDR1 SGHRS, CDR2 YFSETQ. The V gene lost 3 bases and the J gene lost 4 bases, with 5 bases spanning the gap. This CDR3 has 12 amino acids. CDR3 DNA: TGCGCCAGCAGCTCCCAATACAATGAGCAGTTCTTC. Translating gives CASSSQYNEQFF.

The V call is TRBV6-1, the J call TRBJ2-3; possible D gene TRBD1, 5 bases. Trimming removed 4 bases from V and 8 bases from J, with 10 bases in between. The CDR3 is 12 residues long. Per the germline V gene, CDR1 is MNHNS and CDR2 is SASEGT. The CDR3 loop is CASSARVATQYF. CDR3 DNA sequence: TGTGCCAGCAGTGCCAGGGTGGCTACGCAGTATTTT.

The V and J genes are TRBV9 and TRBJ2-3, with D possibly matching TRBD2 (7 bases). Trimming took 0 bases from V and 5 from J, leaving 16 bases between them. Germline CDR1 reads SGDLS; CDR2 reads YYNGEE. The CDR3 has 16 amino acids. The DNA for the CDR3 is TGTGCCAGCAGCGTAGTGGGCGCGGGGGCGGGAGATACGCAGTATTTT. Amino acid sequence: CASSVVGAGAGDTQYF.

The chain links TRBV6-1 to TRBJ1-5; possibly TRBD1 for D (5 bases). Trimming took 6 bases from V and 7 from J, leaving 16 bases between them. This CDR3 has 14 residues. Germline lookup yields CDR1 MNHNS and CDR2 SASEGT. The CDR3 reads CASSLGPLGQPQHF. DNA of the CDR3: TGTGCCAGCAGCTTGGGACCGCTGGGCCAGCCCCAGCATTTT.

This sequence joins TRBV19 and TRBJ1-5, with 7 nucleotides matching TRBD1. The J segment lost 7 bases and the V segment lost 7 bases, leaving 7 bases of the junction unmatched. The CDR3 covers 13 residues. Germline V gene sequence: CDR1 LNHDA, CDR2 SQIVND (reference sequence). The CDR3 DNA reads TGTGCCAGTACTCCACGAGGGGGCCAGCCCCAGCATTTT. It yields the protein CASTPRGGQPQHF. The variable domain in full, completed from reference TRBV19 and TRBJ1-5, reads DGGITQSPKYLFRKEGQNVTLSCEQNLNHDAMYWYRQDPGQGLRLIYYSQIVNDFQKGDIAEGYSVSREKKESFPLTVTSAQKNPTAFYLCASTPRGGQPQHFGDGTRLSIL.

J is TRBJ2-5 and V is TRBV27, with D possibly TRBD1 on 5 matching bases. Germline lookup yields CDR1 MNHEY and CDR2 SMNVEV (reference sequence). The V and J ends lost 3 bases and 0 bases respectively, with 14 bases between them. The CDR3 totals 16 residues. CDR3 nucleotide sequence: TGTGCCAGCAGTTTGAGCAGGGCCCTGTACCAAGAGACCCAGTACTTC. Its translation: CASSLSRALYQETQYF.

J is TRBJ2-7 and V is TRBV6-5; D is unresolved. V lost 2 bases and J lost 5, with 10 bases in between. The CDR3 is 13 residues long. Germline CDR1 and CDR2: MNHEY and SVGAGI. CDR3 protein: CASSYVGSHEQYF. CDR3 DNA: TGTGCCAGCAGTTACGTGGGGTCCCACGAGCAGTACTTC.

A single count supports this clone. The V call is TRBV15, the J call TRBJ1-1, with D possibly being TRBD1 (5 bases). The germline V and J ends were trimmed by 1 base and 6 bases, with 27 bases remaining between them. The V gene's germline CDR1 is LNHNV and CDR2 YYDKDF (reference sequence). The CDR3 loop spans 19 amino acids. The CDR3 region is CATSRGGRVTRMVDPEAFF. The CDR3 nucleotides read TGTGCCACCAGCAGAGGAGGCAGGGTTACTCGCATGGTAGATCCTGAAGCTTTCTTT.

The CDR3 DNA sequence: TGTGCCAGCAGCTTGGAACTAGCGGATAACACCGGGGAGCTGTTTTTT. This encodes CASSLELADNTGELFF. The rearrangement links TRBV5-4 to TRBJ2-2; 8 positions match TRBD2. The CDR3 has 16 amino acids. Germline CDR1 is SGHNT and CDR2 is YYREEE (reference sequence). The trim removed 0 bases at V and 2 bases at J, leaving 3 bases unmatched. Looking up the rest from reference TRBV5-4 and TRBJ2-2 gives the full variable domain: ETGVTQSPTHLIKTRGQQVTLRCSSQSGHNTVSWYQQALGQGPQFIFQYYREEENGRGNFPPRFSGLQFPNYSSELNVNALELDDSALYLCASSLELADNTGELFFGEGSRLTVL.

The CDR3 sequence: CASSYNTARNEQFF. In nucleotides, the CDR3 is TGTGCCAGCAGTTATAATACGGCGCGAAATGAGCAGTTCTTC. V gene TRBV6-5 combines with J gene TRBJ2-1; no clear D. The CDR3 extends over 14 amino acids. The V gene's germline CDR1 is MNHEY and CDR2 SVGAGI. V dropped 3 bases and J dropped 7 bases, with 13 bases sitting between them.

CDR3 sequence reads: CASSSRGRNEQFF. In DNA, the CDR3 is TGCGCCAGCAGTAGTCGGGGGCGGAACGAGCAGTTCTTC. This chain connects TRBV10-1 to TRBJ2-1, with D possibly called TRBD1 or TRBD2 (6 bases each). Germline loops: CDR1 WNHNN, CDR2 SYGVQD (reference sequence). This CDR3 comprises 13 residues. Trimming removed 5 bases from V and 10 bases from J, with 15 bases in between.

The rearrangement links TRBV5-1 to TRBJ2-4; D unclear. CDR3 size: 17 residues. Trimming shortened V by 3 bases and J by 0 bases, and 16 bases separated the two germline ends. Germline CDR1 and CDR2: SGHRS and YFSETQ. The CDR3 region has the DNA TGCGCCAGCAGCTCTGGGGTGATGACCCTAGCCAAAAACATTCAGTACTTC. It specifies CASSSGVMTLAKNIQYF.

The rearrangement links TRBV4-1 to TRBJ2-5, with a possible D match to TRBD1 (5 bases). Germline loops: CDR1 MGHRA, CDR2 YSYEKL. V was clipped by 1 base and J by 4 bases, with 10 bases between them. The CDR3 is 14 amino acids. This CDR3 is CASSQGQTRETQYF. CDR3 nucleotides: TGCGCCAGCAGCCAAGGACAGACAAGAGAGACCCAGTACTTC.

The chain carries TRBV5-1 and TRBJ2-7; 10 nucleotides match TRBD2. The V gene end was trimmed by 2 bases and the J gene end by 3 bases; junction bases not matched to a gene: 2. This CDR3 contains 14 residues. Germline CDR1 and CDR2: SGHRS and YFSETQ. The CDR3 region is CASSFLAGDYEQYF. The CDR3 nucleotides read TGCGCCAGCAGCTTCCTAGCGGGGGACTACGAGCAGTACTTC. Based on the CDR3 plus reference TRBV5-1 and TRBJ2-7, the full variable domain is KAGVTQTPRYLIKTRGQQVTLSCSPISGHRSVSWYQQTPGQGLQFLFEYFSETQRNKGNFPGRFSGRQFSNSRSEMNVSTLELGDSALYLCASSFLAGDYEQYFGPGTRLTVT.

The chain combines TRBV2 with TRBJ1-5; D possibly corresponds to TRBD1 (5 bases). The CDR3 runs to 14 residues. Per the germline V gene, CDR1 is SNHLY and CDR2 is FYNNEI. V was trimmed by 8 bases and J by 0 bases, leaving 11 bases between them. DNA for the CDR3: TGTGCCAGCCGGGGGTGGAATAGCAATCAGCCCCAGCATTTT. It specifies CASRGWNSNQPQHF.

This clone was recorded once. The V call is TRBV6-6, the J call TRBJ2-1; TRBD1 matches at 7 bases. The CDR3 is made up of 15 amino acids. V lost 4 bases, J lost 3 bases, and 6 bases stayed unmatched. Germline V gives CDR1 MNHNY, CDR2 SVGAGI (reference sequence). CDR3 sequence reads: CASSWPGDSYNEQFF. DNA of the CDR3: TGTGCCAGCAGTTGGCCTGGGGACAGCTACAATGAGCAGTTCTTC.